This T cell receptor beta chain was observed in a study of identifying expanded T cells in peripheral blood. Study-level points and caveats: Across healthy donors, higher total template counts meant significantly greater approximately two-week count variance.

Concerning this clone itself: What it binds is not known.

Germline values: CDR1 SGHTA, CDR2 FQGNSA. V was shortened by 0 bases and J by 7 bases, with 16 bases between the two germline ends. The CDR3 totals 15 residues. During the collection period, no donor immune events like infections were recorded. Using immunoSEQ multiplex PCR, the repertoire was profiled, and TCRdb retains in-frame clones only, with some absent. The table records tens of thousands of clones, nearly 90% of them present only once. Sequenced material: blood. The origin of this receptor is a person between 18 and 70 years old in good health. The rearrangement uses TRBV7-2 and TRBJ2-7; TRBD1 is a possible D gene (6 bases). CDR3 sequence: CASSLAGGAAREQYF. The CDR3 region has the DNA TGTGCCAGCAGCTTAGCAGGGGGAGCGGCGCGGGAGCAGTACTTC.